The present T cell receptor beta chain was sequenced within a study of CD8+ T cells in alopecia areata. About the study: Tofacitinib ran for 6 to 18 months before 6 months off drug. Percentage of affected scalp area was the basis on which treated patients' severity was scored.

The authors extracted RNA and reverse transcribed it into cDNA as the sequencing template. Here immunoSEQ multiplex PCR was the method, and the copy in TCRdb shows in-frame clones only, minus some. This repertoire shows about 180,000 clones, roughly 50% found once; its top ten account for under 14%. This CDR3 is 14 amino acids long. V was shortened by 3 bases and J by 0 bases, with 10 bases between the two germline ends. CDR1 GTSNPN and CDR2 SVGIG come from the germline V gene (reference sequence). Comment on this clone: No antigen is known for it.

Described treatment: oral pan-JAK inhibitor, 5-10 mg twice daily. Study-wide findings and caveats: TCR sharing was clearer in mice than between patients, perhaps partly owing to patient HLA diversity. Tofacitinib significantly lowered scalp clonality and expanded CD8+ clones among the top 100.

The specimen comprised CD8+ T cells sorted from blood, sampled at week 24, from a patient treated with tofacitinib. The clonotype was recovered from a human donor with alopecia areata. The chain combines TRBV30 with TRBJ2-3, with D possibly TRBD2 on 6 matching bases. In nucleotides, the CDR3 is TGTGCCTGGAGCCCGGGGACTAGCACAGATACGCAGTATTTT. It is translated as CAWSPGTSTDTQYF.